What follows are 26 T cell receptor beta chains derived from one specimen sequenced in a study of identical twins. TCRdb independently ran MiXCR on the 5' RACE reads; one entry per CDR3 protein. The table lists about 920,000 distinct CDR3 sequences, around 12% of them singletons. Another study also made use of these data, one on yellow fever vaccine responses in identical twins.

Sequencing was carried out using PBMCs. The source is a woman between 18 and 30 years old in good health.

The chain uses TRBV7-9 and TRBJ2-1, with 8 nucleotides matching TRBD1. Trimming took 6 bases from V and 10 from J; bases not matched to a gene: 14. This CDR3 comprises 15 residues. CDR1 and CDR2 from the germline V gene are SEHNR and FQNEAQ (reference sequence). The CDR3 nucleotides are TGTGCCAGCAGTCAACAGCAGGGGGCCCACCGGGAGCAGTTCTTC. Translation: CASSQQQGAHREQFF.

This clonotype was detected a few times. DNA of the CDR3: TGTGCCAGCAGCTCTAGCGCCACCTCCTACGAGCAGTACTTC. It codes for CASSSSATSYEQYF. The J gene is TRBJ2-7, the V gene TRBV12-3 or TRBV12-4; maybe TRBD2 (6 bases). The CDR3 runs to 14 residues. V was shortened by 6 bases and J by 0 bases, with 12 bases between the two germline ends.

CDR3 residues: CASARDSEAFF. CDR3 bases: TGTGCCAGTGCTAGGGACTCTGAAGCTTTCTTT. The chain uses TRBV9 and TRBJ1-1; possible D gene TRBD1, 5 bases. Looked up from germline, CDR1 is SGDLS and CDR2 is YYNGEE. V lost 8 bases, J lost 6 bases, and 11 bases lay in between. There are 11 residues in the CDR3.

Many counts were recorded for this clonotype. V usage is TRBV6-2 or TRBV6-3 and J usage is TRBJ2-2; no definite D call. This CDR3 has 15 amino acids. V lost 4 bases, J lost 4 bases, and 13 bases lay in between. The germline V gene has CDR1 MNHEY and CDR2 SVGEGT. CDR3 sequence (DNA): TGTGCCAGCAGTTCCGGCCCCTTTCTCACCGGGGAGCTGTTTTTT. It specifies CASSSGPFLTGELFF.

This clonotype occurred many times. The chain links TRBV4-2 to TRBJ1-6, with unresolved D. V was trimmed by 1 base and J by 9 bases, leaving 16 bases between them. Germline CDR1 LGHNA, CDR2 YNFKEQ. CDR3 length: 16 residues. CDR3 loop: CASSQVRDNPISPLHF. CDR3 DNA sequence: TGTGCCAGCAGCCAAGTCCGAGACAACCCCATTTCACCCCTCCACTTT.

This clonotype was seen more than once but under ten times. V and J are TRBV19 and TRBJ1-2; unclear D gene. This CDR3 region has 13 residues. Trimming pared 5 bases from V and 5 bases from J, leaving 12 bases between. From germline, CDR1 is LNHDA and CDR2 SQIVND (reference sequence). CDR3 nucleotide sequence: TGTGCCAGTAGTCCCGAGAGATGGTATGGCTACACCTTC. Its translation is CASSPERWYGYTF.

The chain uses TRBV7-7 and TRBJ2-5, with D perhaps TRBD1 (6 bases). Germline V gives CDR1 SSHAT, CDR2 FNYEAQ (reference sequence). CDR3 length equals 15 residues. The V end lost 1 base, the J end lost 2 bases, and 11 bases lay between the germline ends. CDR3 coding DNA: TGTGCCAGCAGCTTAGGGACAGCCATACAAGAGACCCAGTACTTC. Its protein is CASSLGTAIQETQYF.

This clonotype has a handful of counts. J is TRBJ2-7 and V is TRBV12-3 or TRBV12-4; TRBD2 matches at 9 bases. Trimming at V came to 5 bases and at J to 0 bases, leaving 14 bases not matched to a gene. The CDR3 totals 18 residues. The DNA of the CDR3 is TGTGCCAGCAGTCCCACACCTTTTTCTAGCGGGATCTCCTACGAGCAGTACTTC. Amino acids: CASSPTPFSSGISYEQYF.

J is TRBJ1-4 and V is TRBV7-9; D gene unclear. V shed 2 bases and J shed 0 bases, with 13 bases lying between them. The CDR3 has 17 amino acids. Germline loops: CDR1 SEHNR, CDR2 FQNEAQ (reference sequence). The DNA of the CDR3 is TGTGCCAGCAGCTTATCGACACAGCATCCAACTAATGAAAAACTGTTTTTT. Protein: CASSLSTQHPTNEKLFF. Looking up the rest from reference TRBV7-9 and TRBJ1-4 gives the full variable domain: DTGVSQNPRHKITKRGQNVTFRCDPISEHNRLYWYRQTLGQGPEFLTYFQNEAQLEKSRLLSDRFSAERPKGSFSTLEIQRTEQGDSAMYLCASSLSTQHPTNEKLFFGSGTQLSVL.

The chain joins TRBV7-3 to TRBJ2-1, with 8 bases aligning to TRBD1. Germline values: CDR1 SGHTA, CDR2 FQGTGA. This CDR3 spans 15 amino acids. J lost 8 bases, V lost 4 bases, and 10 bases had no gene match. The CDR3 DNA reads TGTGCCAGCAGCTCCGGACAGGGAAGTAAGGATGAGCAGTTCTTC. It yields the protein CASSSGQGSKDEQFF.

The chain couples TRBV5-1 to TRBJ2-7; 10 positions agree with TRBD2. Germline V gene sequence: CDR1 SGHRS, CDR2 YFSETQ. Trimming at V came to 3 bases and at J to 7 bases, leaving 10 bases not matched to a gene. The CDR3 contains 15 residues. The CDR3, as DNA: TGCGCCAGCAGCTCGTCAGCGGGAGGGCCGGGGGAGCAGTACTTC. Its translation is CASSSSAGGPGEQYF.

This clonotype was seen more than once but under ten times. CDR3 nucleotides: TGTGCCACAGGGGGCACAGATACGCAGTATTTT. This encodes CATGGTDTQYF. V gene TRBV10-3 combines with J gene TRBJ2-3; D possibly corresponds to TRBD1 (6 bases). The length of the CDR3 is 11 residues. Germline V gene data show CDR1 as ENHRY and CDR2 as SYGVKD. Trimming removed 10 bases at V and 1 base at J, with 6 bases between.

This rearrangement joins TRBV24-1 to TRBJ2-6; 8 bases match TRBD1. The CDR3 has 16 residues. V dropped 9 bases and J dropped 0; count of bases not matched to a gene: 6. Germline V lookup: CDR1 KGHDR, CDR2 SFDVKD. The CDR3 spells CATQTGDASGANVLTF. CDR3 sequence (DNA): TGTGCCACCCAGACAGGGGACGCCTCTGGGGCCAACGTCCTGACTTTC.

This clonotype showed up just a few times. The chain uses TRBV7-9 and TRBJ2-7, with D unresolved. From germline, CDR1 is SEHNR and CDR2 FQNEAQ (reference sequence). The CDR3 totals 13 residues. The V end lost 1 base, the J end lost 4 bases, and 8 bases lay between the germline ends. As DNA, the CDR3 is TGTGCCAGCAGCTTAGGAATACAGTACGAGCAGTACTTC. Its protein product is CASSLGIQYEQYF.

This clonotype showed up just a few times. CDR3 nucleotides: TGCGCCAGCAGCCCCCGACTTTACGGGGAGACCCAGTACTTC. Amino acids: CASSPRLYGETQYF. V is TRBV5-1 and J is TRBJ2-5; D unclear. CDR3 length equals 14 residues. Trimming shortened V by 4 bases and J by 5 bases, and 15 bases separated the two germline ends. Germline-derived CDR1 and CDR2 are SGHRS and YFSETQ.

The chain couples TRBV6-1 to TRBJ1-2, with D uncertain. Looked up from germline, CDR1 is MNHNS and CDR2 is SASEGT. V was cut by 2 bases and J by 2 bases, with 6 bases left in between. This CDR3 is 13 amino acids long. CDR3 sequence reads: CASSEIANYGYTF. CDR3 nucleotide sequence: TGTGCCAGCAGTGAAATAGCCAACTATGGCTACACCTTC.

This clonotype has ten or more counts. The gene calls are TRBV10-2 and TRBJ2-7; D not certain. The length of the CDR3 is 11 residues. Germline V CDR1 and CDR2: WSHSY, SAAADI. The CDR3 bases are TGTGCCAGCAGCGATTCCTACGAGCAGTACGTC. It is translated as CASSDSYEQYV.

V gene TRBV15 combines with J gene TRBJ2-2; perhaps D is TRBD1 or TRBD2 (6 bases each). In germline, CDR1 is LNHNV, CDR2 YYDKDF (reference sequence). The V end was cut by 6 bases, the J end by 1 base, with 15 bases between. The CDR3 covers 16 residues. The CDR3 reads CATRWRGQMNTGELFF. The CDR3 DNA reads as TGTGCCACCAGATGGAGGGGACAAATGAACACCGGGGAGCTGTTTTTT.

The chain employs TRBV12-3 or TRBV12-4 and TRBJ2-3; tentatively, D is TRBD2 (5 bases). CDR3 length equals 12 residues. V lost 8 bases and J 4 bases, leaving 10 bases between the germline ends. CDR3 in amino acids: CASGVRADTQYF. The DNA for the CDR3 is TGTGCCAGCGGGGTGAGGGCAGATACGCAGTATTTT.

This clonotype was seen more than once but under ten times. This chain connects TRBV10-3 to TRBJ2-7; 8 bases align to TRBD1. Trimming took 6 bases from V and 5 from J; bases not matched to a gene: 12. CDR1 and CDR2 (germline): ENHRY, SYGVKD. The CDR3 sequence is 15 residues long. The CDR3 sequence is CAIRPVVGQENEQYF. The CDR3 DNA reads as TGTGCCATCAGGCCCGTGGTGGGACAGGAAAACGAGCAGTACTTC.

This clonotype appeared a single time. V and J are TRBV7-8 and TRBJ1-1, with a tentative D call TRBD1 (6 bases). Trimming removed 0 bases at V and 0 bases at J, with 8 bases between. There are 15 residues in the CDR3. Germline CDR1 and CDR2: SGHVS and FQNEAQ. As DNA, the CDR3 is TGTGCCAGCAGCTTAGCAAGGGGGATGAACACTGAAGCTTTCTTT. Translating it yields CASSLARGMNTEAFF.

As DNA, the CDR3 is TGCAGTGCTAGGCAGGGACTCCCGAATGAAAAACTGTTTTTT. It specifies CSARQGLPNEKLFF. The chain uses TRBV20-1 and TRBJ1-4, with D maybe TRBD1 (5 bases). This CDR3 is 14 amino acids long. From germline, CDR1 is DFQATT and CDR2 SNEGSKA (reference sequence). The germline V and J ends were trimmed by 3 bases and 5 bases, with 13 bases remaining between them.

This clonotype has more than one count but fewer than ten. The rearrangement links TRBV12-3 or TRBV12-4 to TRBJ1-1; D is possibly TRBD1 (5 bases). V lost 7 bases and J 2 bases, leaving 17 bases between the germline ends. This CDR3 is 15 amino acids long. CDR3 in amino acids: CASTMRRGHNTEAFF. The CDR3, as DNA: TGTGCCAGCACTATGAGGAGGGGTCACAACACTGAAGCTTTCTTT.

In this sample, this clonotype turned up many times. The chain carries TRBV12-3 or TRBV12-4 and TRBJ1-1; D is possibly TRBD1 (5 bases). The CDR3 is 15 amino acids. V dropped 3 bases and J dropped 1 base, with 12 bases sitting between them. The CDR3 region has the DNA TGTGCCAGCAGTTTGGGGGACCCCCCGAACACTGAAGCTTTCTTT. It is translated as CASSLGDPPNTEAFF.

This clonotype was observed a handful of times. The chain links TRBV9 to TRBJ1-2, with D possibly matching TRBD1 (6 bases). The CDR3 contains 14 residues. V was pared by 2 bases and J by 5 bases, with 13 bases between. The germline gives CDR1 SGDLS, CDR2 YYNGEE. The CDR3 loop reads CASSVGPTGYGYTF. CDR3 bases: TGTGCCAGCAGCGTCGGTCCGACAGGATATGGCTACACCTTC.

The V call is TRBV29-1, the J call TRBJ2-7, with 7 bases identical to TRBD1. The V gene's germline CDR1 is SQVTM and CDR2 ANQGSEA. The CDR3 sequence is 13 residues long. V dropped 2 bases and J dropped 7; count of bases not matched to a gene: 8. The CDR3 sequence: CSVENRGWGEQYF. CDR3 sequence (DNA): TGCAGCGTTGAAAACAGGGGCTGGGGTGAGCAGTACTTC.